The source of this TCR beta chain is a study of beta chain features in type 1 diabetes. TCRB transcripts that were expressed got sequenced, as all of the isolated RNA had been reverse transcribed. Sequencing used immunoSEQ multiplex PCR; TCRdb keeps in-frame clones, though not all of them. The sample yields 120,000 to 150,000 clones, about 9.4% seen once. This clone was counted a few times. Its antigen is not known. Per the germline V gene, CDR1 is MDHEN and CDR2 is SYDVKM. The CDR3 length is 18 residues. The V gene end was trimmed by 4 bases and the J gene end by 4 bases; junction bases not matched to a gene: 8. Study results and limitations: Any HLA type influence on TCRB rearrangement was left unresolved here.

Naive, central memory, regulatory and stem cell-like memory cells within the CD4+ compartment were sorted using CD45RO/CCR7/CD25/CD127/CD95/CD27. The receptor was derived from a man aged 18 to 30 in good health. This chain connects TRBV28 to TRBJ2-6; 12 bases line up with TRBD1. Source material: naive CD4+ T cells from blood. CDR3 protein: CASSSSPGQGAGANVLTF. CDR3 sequence (DNA): TGTGCCAGCAGTTCATCACCGGGACAGGGGGCCGGGGCCAACGTCCTGACTTTC.